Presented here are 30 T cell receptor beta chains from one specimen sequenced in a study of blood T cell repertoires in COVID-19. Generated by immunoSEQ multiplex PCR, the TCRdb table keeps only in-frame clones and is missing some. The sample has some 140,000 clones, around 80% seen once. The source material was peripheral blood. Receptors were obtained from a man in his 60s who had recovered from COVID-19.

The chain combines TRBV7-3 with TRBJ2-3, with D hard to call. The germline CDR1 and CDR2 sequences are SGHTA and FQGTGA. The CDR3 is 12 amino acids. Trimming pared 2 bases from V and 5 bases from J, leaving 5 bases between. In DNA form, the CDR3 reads TGTGCCAGCAGCTTACGAGAAGATACGCAGTATTTT. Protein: CASSLREDTQYF.

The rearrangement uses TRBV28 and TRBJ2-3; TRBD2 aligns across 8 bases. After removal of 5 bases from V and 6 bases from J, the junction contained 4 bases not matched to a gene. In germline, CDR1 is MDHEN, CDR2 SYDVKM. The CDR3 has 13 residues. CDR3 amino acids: CASSPGLGDTQYF. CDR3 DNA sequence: TGTGCCAGCAGTCCGGGACTAGGGGATACGCAGTATTTT.

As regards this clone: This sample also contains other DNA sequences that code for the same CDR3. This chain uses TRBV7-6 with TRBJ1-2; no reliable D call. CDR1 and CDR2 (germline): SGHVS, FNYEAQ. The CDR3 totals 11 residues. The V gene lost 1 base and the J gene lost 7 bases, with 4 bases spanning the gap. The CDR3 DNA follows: TGTGCCAGCAGCTTAGGACTTGGCTACACCTTC. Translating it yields CASSLGLGYTF.

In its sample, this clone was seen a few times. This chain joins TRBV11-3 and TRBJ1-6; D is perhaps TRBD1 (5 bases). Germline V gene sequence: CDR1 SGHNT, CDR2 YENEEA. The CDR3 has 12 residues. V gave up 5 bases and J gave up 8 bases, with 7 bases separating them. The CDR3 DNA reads TGTGCCAGCAGCCAGGGTGATTCACCCCTCCACTTT. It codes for CASSQGDSPLHF.

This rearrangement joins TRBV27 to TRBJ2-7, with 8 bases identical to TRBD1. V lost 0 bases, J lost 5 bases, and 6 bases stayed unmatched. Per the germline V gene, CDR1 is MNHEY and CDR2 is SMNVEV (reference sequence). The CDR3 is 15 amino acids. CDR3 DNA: TGTGCCAGCAGTTTATCGTACAGGGGGACCCACGAGCAGTACTTC. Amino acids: CASSLSYRGTHEQYF.

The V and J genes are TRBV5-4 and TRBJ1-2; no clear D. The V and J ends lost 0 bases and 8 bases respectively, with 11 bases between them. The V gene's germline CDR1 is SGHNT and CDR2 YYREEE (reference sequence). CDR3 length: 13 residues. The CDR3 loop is CASSLAGGSGYTF. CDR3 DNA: TGTGCCAGCAGCTTGGCCGGAGGGTCCGGCTACACCTTC.

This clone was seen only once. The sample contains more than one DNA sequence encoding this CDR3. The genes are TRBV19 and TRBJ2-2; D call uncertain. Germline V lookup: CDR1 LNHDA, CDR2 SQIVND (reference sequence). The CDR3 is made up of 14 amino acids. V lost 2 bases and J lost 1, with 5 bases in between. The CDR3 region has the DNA TGTGCCAGTAGTATAAACAGGAACACCGGGGAGCTGTTTTTT. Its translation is CASSINRNTGELFF.

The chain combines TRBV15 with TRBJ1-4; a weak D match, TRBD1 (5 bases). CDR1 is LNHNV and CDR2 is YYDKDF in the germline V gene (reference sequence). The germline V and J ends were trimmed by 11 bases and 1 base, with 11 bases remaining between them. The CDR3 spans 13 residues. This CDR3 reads CASSGGTNEKLFF. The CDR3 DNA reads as TGTGCCTCCTCGGGGGGAACTAATGAAAAACTGTTTTTT.

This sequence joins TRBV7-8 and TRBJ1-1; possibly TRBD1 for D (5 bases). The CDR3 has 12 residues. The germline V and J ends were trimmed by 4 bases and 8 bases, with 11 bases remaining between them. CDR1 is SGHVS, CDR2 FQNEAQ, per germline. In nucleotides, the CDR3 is TGTGCCAGCAGCTCCCTCGGGGGGGAAGCTTTCTTT. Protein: CASSSLGGEAFF.

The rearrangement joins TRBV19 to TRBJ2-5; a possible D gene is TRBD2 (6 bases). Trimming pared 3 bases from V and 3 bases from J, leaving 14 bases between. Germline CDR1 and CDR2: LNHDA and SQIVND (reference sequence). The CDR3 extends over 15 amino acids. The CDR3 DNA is TGTGCCAGTAGTATCGCCCGGGGGAGAGAAGAGACCCAGTACTTC. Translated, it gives CASSIARGREETQYF.

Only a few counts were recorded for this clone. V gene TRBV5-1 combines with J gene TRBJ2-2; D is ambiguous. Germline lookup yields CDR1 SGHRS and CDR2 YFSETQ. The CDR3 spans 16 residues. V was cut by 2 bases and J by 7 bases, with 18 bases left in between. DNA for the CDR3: TGCGCCAGCAGCTTCCCCACCGGGTCCACACACGGGGAGCTGTTTTTT. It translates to CASSFPTGSTHGELFF.

CDR3 nucleotides: TGCGCCAGCAGCTTGGAGGGCGGTAGCGATGAGCAGTTCTTC. As protein: CASSLEGGSDEQFF. This chain connects TRBV5-1 to TRBJ2-1, with D possibly being TRBD2 (5 bases). Germline CDR1 is SGHRS and CDR2 is YFSETQ. The CDR3 length is 14 residues. V lost 0 bases, J lost 8 bases, and 12 bases lay in between.

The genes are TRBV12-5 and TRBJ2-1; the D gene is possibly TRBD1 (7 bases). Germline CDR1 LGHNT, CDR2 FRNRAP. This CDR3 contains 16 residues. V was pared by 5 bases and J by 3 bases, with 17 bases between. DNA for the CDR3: TGTGCTAGTGGTCTAGGAGGGGGCGGGTACTACAATGAGCAGTTCTTC. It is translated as CASGLGGGGYYNEQFF.

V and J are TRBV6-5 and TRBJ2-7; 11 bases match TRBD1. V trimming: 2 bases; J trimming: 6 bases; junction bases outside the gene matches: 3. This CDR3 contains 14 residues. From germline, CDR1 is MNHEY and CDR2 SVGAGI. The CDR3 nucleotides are TGTGCCAGCAGTTACGGACAGGGGGCTTTCGAGCAGTACTTC. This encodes CASSYGQGAFEQYF.

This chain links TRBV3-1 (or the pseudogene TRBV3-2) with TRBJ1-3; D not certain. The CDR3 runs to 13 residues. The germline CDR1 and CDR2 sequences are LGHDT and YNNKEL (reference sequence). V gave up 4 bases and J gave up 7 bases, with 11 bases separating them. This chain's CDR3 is CASSPSLINTIYF. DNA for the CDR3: TGTGCCAGCAGCCCTAGTCTCATCAACACCATATATTTT.

CDR3 amino acids: CATSNPSGTGRNEQYF. Written as DNA, the CDR3 is TGTGCCACCAGTAATCCTTCCGGGACAGGGAGAAACGAGCAGTACTTC. The chain recombines TRBV24-1 with TRBJ2-7; 9 bases map to TRBD1. This CDR3 is built from 16 residues. Unmatched junction bases numbered 13, after V lost 6 bases and J lost 5 bases. CDR1 is KGHDR, CDR2 SFDVKD, per germline.

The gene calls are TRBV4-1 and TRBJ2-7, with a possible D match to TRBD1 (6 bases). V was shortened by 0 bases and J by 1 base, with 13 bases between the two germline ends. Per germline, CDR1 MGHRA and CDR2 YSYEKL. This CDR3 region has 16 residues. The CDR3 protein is CASSQDGSGQSYEQYF. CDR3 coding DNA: TGCGCCAGCAGCCAAGATGGTTCCGGACAGTCCTACGAGCAGTACTTC.

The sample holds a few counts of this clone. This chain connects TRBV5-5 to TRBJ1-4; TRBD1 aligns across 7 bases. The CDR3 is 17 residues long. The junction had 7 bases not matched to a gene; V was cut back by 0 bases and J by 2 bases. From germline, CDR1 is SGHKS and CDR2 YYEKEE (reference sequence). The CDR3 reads CASSLAGGGFTNEKLFF. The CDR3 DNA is TGTGCCAGCAGCTTGGCCGGAGGGGGCTTCACTAATGAAAAACTGTTTTTT.

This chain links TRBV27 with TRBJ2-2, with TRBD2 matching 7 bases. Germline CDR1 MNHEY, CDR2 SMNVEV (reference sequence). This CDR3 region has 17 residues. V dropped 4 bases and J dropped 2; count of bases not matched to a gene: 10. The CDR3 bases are TGTGCCAGCAGTTCACCCCCCGGACTAGTCAACACCGGGGAGCTGTTTTTT. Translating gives CASSSPPGLVNTGELFF.

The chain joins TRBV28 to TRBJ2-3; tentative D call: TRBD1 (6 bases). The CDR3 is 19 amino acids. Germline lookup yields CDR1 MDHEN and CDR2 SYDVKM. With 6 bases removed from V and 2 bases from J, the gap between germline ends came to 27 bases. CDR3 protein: CASSLNTVSGAWVTDTQYF. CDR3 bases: TGTGCCAGCAGCCTCAATACGGTCTCAGGGGCGTGGGTCACAGATACGCAGTATTTT.

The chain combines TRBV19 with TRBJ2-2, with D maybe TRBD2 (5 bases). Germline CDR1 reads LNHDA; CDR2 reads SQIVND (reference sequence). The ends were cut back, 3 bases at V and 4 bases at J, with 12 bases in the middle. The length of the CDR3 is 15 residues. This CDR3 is CASSIQASGTGELFF. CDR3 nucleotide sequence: TGTGCCAGTAGTATCCAGGCCAGCGGCACCGGGGAGCTGTTTTTT.

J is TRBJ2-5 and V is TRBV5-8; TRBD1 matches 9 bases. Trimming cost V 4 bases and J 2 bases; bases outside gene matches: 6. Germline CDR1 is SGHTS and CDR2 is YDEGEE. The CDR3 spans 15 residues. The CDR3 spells CASSLGQGRQETQYF. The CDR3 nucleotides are TGTGCCAGCAGCCTAGGACAGGGGCGGCAAGAGACCCAGTACTTC.

DNA of the CDR3: TGTGCCAGCAGTTTACAGGGGGGCGCTGAAGCTTTCTTT. Translation gives CASSLQGGAEAFF. The rearrangement uses TRBV27 and TRBJ1-1; 7 bases align to TRBD1. The CDR3 is 13 amino acids. Germline values: CDR1 MNHEY, CDR2 SMNVEV (reference sequence). V shed 2 bases and J 6 bases; nucleotides not matched to a gene: 3.

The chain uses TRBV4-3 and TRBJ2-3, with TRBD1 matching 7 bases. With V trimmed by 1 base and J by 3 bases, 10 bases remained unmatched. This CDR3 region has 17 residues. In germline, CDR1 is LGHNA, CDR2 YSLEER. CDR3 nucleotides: TGCGCCAGCAGCCAAGGAACAGGGGCGAGAGGGACAGATACGCAGTATTTT. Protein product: CASSQGTGARGTDTQYF.

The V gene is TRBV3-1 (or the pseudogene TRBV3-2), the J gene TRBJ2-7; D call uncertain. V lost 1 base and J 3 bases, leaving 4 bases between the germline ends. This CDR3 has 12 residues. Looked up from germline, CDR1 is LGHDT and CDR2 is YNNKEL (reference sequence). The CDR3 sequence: CASSQAHYEQYF. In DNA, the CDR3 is TGTGCCAGCAGCCAAGCCCACTACGAGCAGTACTTC.

The CDR3 DNA sequence: TGTGCCATCAGTGCCCCCCCCGAGAATGAGCAGTTCTTC. It yields the protein CAISAPPENEQFF. The chain carries TRBV10-3 and TRBJ2-1; D is undetermined. Germline lookup yields CDR1 ENHRY and CDR2 SYGVKD. Trimming stripped 4 bases from V and 7 bases from J, with 11 bases between. The CDR3 has 13 residues.

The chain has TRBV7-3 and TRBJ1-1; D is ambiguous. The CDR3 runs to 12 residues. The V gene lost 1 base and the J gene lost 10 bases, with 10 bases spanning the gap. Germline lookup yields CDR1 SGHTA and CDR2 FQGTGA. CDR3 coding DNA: TGTGCCAGCAGCTTAATTCCCCGCGTAGCTTTCTTT. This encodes CASSLIPRVAFF.

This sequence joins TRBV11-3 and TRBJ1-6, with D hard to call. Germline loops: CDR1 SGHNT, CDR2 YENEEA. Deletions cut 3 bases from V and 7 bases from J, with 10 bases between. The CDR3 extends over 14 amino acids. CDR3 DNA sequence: TGTGCCAGCAGCTTGGGGAGAGTAAATTCACCCCTCCACTTT. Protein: CASSLGRVNSPLHF.

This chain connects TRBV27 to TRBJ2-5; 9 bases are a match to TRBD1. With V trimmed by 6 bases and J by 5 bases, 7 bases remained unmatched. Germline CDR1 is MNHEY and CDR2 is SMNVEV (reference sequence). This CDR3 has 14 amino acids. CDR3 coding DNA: TGTGCCAGCAGGCGAACAGGGGGCATCGAGACCCAGTACTTC. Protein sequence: CASRRTGGIETQYF.

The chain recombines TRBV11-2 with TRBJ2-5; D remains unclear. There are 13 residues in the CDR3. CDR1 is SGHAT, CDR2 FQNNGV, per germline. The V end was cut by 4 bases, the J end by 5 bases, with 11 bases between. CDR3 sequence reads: CASSSLGMETQYF. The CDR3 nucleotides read TGTGCCAGCAGCTCCCTAGGCATGGAGACCCAGTACTTC.